The 2 T cell receptor beta chains presented below share a single source sample, sequenced in a study of radiotherapy plus CTLA-4 blockade in lung cancer. Measured with immunoSEQ multiplex PCR; TCRdb has only the in-frame clones, and not every one. This table has roughly 30,000 clones, about 72% appearing once. The source was peripheral blood, collected from a patient treated with radiotherapy plus ipilimumab. The receptors derive from a human donor with non-small cell lung cancer who had stable disease on radiotherapy plus ipilimumab.

This chain connects TRBV7-8 to TRBJ2-2; no definite D call. The V end was cut by 6 bases, the J end by 1 base, with 9 bases between. The CDR3 extends over 14 amino acids. Germline values: CDR1 SGHVS, CDR2 FQNEAQ. CDR3 DNA sequence: TGTGCCAGCAGTCGAGATCTGAACACCGGGGAGCTGTTTTTT. Its protein product is CASSRDLNTGELFF.

The V call is TRBV5-1, the J call TRBJ2-2, with D possibly TRBD1 on 5 matching bases. Trimming stripped 4 bases from V and 0 bases from J, with 13 bases between. Per the germline V gene, CDR1 is SGHRS and CDR2 is YFSETQ. The CDR3 runs 16 residues. The CDR3 DNA follows: TGCGCCAGCAGCGCGAAAGGACACGCGAACACCGGGGAGCTGTTTTTT. Residues: CASSAKGHANTGELFF.